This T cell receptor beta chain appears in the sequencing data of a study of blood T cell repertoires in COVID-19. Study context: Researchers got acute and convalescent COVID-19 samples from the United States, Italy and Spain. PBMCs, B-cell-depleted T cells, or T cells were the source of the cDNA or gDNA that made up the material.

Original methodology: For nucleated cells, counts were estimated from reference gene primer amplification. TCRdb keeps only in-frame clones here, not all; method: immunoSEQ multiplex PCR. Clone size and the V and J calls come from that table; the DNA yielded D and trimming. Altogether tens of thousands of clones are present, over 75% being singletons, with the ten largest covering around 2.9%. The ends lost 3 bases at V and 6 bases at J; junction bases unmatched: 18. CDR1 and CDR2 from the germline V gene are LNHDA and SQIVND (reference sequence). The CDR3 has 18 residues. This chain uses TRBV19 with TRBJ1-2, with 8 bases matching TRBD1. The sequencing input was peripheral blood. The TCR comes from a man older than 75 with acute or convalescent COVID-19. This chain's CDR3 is CASSIDARQGARSDGYTF. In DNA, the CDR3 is TGTGCCAGTAGTATTGATGCCAGGCAGGGGGCGCGATCGGATGGCTACACCTTC.